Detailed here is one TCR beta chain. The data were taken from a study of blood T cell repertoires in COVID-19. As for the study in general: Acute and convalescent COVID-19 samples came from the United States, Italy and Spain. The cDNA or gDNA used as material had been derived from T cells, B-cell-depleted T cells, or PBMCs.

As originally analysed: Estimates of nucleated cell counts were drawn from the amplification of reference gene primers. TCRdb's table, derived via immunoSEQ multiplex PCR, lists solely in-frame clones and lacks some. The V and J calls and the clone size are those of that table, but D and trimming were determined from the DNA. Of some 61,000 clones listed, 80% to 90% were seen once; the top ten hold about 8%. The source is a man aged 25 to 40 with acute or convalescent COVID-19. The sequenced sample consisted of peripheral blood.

The CDR3 DNA reads TGCAGTGCTAGTACGGGGAGCGGTGGCTACACCTTC. Its translation is CSASTGSGGYTF. V is TRBV20-1 and J is TRBJ1-2; D gene uncertain. V lost 3 bases, J lost 7 bases, and 12 bases lay in between. In germline, CDR1 is DFQATT, CDR2 SNEGSKA (reference sequence). This CDR3 region has 12 residues.